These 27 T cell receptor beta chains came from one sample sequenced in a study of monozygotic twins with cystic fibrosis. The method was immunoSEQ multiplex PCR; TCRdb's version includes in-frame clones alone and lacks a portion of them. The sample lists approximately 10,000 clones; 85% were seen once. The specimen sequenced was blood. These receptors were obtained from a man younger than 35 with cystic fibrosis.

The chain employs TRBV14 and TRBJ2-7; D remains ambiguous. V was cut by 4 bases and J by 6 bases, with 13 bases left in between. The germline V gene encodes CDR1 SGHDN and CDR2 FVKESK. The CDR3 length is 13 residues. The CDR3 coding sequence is TGTGCCAGCAGCCTACGAACATGGGGCGAGCAGTACTTC. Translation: CASSLRTWGEQYF.

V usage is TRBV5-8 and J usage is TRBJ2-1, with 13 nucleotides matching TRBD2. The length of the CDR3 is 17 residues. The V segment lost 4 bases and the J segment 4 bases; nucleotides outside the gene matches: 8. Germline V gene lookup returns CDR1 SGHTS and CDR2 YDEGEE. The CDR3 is CASSRTSGSRTYNEQFF. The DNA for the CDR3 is TGTGCCAGCAGCCGGACTAGCGGGAGTCGAACGTACAATGAGCAGTTCTTC.

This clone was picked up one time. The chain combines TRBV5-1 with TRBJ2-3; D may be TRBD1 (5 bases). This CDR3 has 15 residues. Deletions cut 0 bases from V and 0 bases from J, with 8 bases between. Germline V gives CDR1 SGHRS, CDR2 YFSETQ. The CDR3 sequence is CASSLDRSSTDTQYF. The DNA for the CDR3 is TGCGCCAGCAGCTTGGACAGGTCTAGCACAGATACGCAGTATTTT.

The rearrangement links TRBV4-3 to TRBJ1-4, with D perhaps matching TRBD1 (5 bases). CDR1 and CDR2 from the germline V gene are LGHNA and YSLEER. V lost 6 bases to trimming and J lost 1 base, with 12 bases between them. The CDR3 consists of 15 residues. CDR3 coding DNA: TGCGCCAGCAGTCGGACATTGGGAACTAATGAAAAACTGTTTTTT. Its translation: CASSRTLGTNEKLFF.

In nucleotides, the CDR3 is TGTGCCAGCAGCTTAGGGGTAGGACAAGAGACCCAGTACTTC. Translating gives CASSLGVGQETQYF. The rearrangement links TRBV7-2 to TRBJ2-5; D remains unclear. With 1 base removed from V and 2 bases from J, the gap between germline ends came to 8 bases. CDR1 and CDR2 (germline): SGHTA, FQGNSA. This CDR3 spans 14 amino acids. Complete variable domain (other parts from reference TRBV7-2 and TRBJ2-5): GAGVSQSPSNKVTEKGKDVELRCDPISGHTALYWYRQSLGQGLEFLIYFQGNSAPDKSGLPSDRFSAERTGGSVSTLTIQRTQQEDSAVYLCASSLGVGQETQYFGPGTRLLVL.

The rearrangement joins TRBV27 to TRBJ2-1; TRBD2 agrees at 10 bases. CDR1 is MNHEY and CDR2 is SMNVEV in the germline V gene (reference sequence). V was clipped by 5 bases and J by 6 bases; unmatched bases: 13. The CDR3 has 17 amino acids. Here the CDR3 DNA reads TGTGCCAGCAGTCTGGACCGGTGGAGCGGGGGGGCCAATGAGCAGTTCTTC. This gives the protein CASSLDRWSGGANEQFF.

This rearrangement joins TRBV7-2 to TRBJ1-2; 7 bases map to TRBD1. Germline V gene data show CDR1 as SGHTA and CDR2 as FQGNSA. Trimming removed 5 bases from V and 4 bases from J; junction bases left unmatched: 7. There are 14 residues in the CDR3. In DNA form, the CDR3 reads TGTGCCAGCAGCACATCCGACAGGGCCTATGGCTACACCTTC. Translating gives CASSTSDRAYGYTF.

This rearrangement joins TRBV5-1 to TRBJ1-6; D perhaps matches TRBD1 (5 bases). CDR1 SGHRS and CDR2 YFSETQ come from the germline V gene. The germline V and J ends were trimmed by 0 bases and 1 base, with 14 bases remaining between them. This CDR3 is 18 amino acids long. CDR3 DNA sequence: TGCGCCAGCAGCTTGGATAGGGCGGAGGGGTCCTATAATTCACCCCTCCACTTT. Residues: CASSLDRAEGSYNSPLHF.

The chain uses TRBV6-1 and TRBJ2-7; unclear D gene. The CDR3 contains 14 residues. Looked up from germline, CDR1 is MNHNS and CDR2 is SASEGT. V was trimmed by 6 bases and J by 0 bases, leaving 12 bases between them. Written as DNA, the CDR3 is TGTGCCAGCAGCATCCCTTCCCACTCCTACGAGCAGTACTTC. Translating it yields CASSIPSHSYEQYF.

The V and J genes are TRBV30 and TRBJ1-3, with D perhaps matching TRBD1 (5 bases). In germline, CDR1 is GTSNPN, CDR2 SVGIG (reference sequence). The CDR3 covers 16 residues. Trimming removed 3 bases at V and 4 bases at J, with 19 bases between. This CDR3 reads CAWSLLLMTAGNTIYF. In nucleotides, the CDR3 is TGTGCCTGGAGCCTACTACTAATGACAGCCGGAAACACCATATATTTT.

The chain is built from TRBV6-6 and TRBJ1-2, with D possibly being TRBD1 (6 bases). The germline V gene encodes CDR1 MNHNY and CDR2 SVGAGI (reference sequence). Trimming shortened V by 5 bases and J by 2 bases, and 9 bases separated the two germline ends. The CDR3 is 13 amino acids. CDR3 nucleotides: TGTGCCAGCAGTCCCCAGGGGAACTATGGCTACACCTTC. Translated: CASSPQGNYGYTF.

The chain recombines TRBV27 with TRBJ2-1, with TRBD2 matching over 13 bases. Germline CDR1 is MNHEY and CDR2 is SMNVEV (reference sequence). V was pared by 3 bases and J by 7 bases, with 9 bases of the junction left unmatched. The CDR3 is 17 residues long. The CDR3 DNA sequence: TGTGCCAGCAGTTTGCAACGACTAGCGGGGGGCCCGAATGAGCAGTTCTTC. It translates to CASSLQRLAGGPNEQFF.

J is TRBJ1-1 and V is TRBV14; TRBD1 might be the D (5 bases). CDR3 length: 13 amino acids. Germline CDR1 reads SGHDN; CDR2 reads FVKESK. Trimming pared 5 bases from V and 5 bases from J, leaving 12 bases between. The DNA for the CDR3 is TGTGCCAGCAGCGGGCAGGGATGGACTGAAGCTTTCTTT. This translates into CASSGQGWTEAFF.

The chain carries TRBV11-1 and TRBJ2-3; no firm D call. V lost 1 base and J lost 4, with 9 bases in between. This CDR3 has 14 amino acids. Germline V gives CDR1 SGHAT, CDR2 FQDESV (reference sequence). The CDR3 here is CASSLGAGPDTQYF. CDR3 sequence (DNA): TGTGCCAGCAGCTTAGGTGCCGGACCAGATACGCAGTATTTT.

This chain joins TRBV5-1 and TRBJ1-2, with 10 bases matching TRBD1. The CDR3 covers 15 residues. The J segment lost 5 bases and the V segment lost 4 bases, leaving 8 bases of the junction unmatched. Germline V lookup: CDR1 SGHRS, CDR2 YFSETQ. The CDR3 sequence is CASSLETGGDYGYTF. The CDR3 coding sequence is TGCGCCAGCAGCCTGGAGACAGGGGGCGATTATGGCTACACCTTC.

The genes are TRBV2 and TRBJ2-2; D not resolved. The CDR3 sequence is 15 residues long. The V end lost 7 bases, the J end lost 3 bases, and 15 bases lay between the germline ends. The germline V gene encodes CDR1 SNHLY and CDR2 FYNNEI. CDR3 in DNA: TGTGCCAGCAAGTACGACGGGCAGGACACCGGGGAGCTGTTTTTT. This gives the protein CASKYDGQDTGELFF.

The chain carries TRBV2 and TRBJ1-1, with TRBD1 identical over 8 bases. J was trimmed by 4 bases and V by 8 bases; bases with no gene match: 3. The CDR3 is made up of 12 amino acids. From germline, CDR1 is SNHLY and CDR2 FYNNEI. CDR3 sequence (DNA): TGTGCCAGCGGGACAGGAATCACTGAAGCTTTCTTT. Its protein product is CASGTGITEAFF.

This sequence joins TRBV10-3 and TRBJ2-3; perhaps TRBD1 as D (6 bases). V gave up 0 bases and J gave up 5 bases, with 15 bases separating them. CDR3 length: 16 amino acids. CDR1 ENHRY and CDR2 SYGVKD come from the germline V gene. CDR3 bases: TGTGCCATCAGTGAGTCCTGGCAGGGGTCGGGAGATACGCAGTATTTT. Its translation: CAISESWQGSGDTQYF.

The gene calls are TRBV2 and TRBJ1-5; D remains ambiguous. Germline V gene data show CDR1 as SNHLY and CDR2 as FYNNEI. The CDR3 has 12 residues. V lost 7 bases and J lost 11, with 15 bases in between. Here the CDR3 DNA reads TGTGCCAGCAAGACGGCCGAGGAGTCCCAGCATTTT. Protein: CASKTAEESQHF.

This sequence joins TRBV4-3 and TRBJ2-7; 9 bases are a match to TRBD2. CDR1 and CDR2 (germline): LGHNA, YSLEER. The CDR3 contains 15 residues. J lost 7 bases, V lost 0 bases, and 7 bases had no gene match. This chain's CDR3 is CASSQDTAGGREQYF. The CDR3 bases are TGCGCCAGCAGCCAAGATACGGCGGGGGGGCGTGAGCAGTACTTC.

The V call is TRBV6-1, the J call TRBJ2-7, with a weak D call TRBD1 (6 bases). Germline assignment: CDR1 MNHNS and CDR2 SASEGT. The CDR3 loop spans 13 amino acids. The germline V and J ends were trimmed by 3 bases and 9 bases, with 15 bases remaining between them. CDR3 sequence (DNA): TGTGCCAGCAGTGAGACAGGCGGCTCGCTGCAGTACTTC. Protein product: CASSETGGSLQYF.

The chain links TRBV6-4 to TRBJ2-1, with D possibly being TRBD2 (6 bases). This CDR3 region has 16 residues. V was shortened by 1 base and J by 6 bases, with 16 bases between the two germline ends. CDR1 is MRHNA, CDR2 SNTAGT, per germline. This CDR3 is CASSDWGLPRGNEQFF. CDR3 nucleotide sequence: TGTGCCAGCAGTGACTGGGGACTCCCTCGAGGCAATGAGCAGTTCTTC.

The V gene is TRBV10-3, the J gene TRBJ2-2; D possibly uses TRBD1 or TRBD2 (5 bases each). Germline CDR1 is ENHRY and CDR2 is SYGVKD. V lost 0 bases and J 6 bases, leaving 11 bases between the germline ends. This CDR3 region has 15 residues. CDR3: CAISESDRGAGELFF. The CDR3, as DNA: TGTGCCATCAGTGAGTCGGACCGGGGCGCCGGGGAGCTGTTTTTT.

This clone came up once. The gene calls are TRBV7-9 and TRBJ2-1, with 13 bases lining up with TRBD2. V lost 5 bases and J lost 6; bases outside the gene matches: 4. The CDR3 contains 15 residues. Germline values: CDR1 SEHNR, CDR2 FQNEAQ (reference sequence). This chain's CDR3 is CASSPTSGGANEQFF. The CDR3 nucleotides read TGTGCCAGCAGCCCAACTAGCGGGGGGGCCAATGAGCAGTTCTTC.

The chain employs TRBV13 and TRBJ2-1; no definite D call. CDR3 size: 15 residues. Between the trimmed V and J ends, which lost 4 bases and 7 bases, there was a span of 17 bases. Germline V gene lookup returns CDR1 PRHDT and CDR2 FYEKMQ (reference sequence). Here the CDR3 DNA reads TGTGCCAGCAGCTCCCGCTGGGTGGGTGTTAATGAGCAGTTCTTC. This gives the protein CASSSRWVGVNEQFF.

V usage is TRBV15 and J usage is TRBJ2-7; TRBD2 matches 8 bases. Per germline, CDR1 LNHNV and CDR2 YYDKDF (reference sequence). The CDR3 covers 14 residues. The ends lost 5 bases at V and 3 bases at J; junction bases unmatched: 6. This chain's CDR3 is CATSGAGDIYEQYF. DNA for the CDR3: TGTGCCACCAGCGGAGCGGGAGACATCTACGAGCAGTACTTC.

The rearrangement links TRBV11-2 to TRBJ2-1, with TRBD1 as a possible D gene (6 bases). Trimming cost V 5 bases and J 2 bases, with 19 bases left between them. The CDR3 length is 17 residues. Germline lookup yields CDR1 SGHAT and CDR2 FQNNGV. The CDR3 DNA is TGTGCCAGCAGCCTATTGCCGACAGGAGTGACCTACAATGAGCAGTTCTTC. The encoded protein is CASSLLPTGVTYNEQFF.